Each of the 23 T cell receptor beta chains below was sequenced from the same sample in a study of T cells in Graves' hyperthyroidism and ophthalmopathy. RNA transcripts were the template for amplifying TCR beta CDR3 regions. The HTBI primer set served for first-round RT-PCR of the TCR CDR3. One entry per CDR3 protein, called by TCRdb with MiXCR from the multiplex PCR reads. Found here are 200,000 to 300,000 distinct CDR3 sequences, about 24% of them singletons; the top ten hold about a third. Material for sequencing was blood. These receptors were taken from a woman aged 35 to 49 with Graves' ophthalmopathy.

The V and J genes are TRBV6-2 or TRBV6-3 and TRBJ1-1; 11 bases fit TRBD1. Germline V lookup: CDR1 MNHEY, CDR2 SVGEGT. The CDR3 spans 20 residues. Losses at the gene ends were 2 bases for V and 0 bases for J; bases not matched to a gene: 14. The CDR3 bases are TGTGCCAGCAGTTACCCGGCGGGTGGACAGGGGGCTCTATTGAACACTGAAGCTTTCTTT. Translating gives CASSYPAGGQGALLNTEAFF.

The chain links TRBV6-1 to TRBJ1-5; D may be TRBD1 (5 bases). Per the germline V gene, CDR1 is MNHNS and CDR2 is SASEGT. Trimming took off 1 base at V and 2 bases at J, with 12 bases between the two ends. This CDR3 is 16 amino acids long. The CDR3: CASSEGSGHGNQPQHF. CDR3 bases: TGTGCCAGCAGTGAAGGCTCAGGGCACGGCAATCAGCCCCAGCATTTT.

This clonotype was detected ten times or more. This chain links TRBV30 with TRBJ1-1; no reliable D call. Germline V lookup: CDR1 GTSNPN, CDR2 SVGIG (reference sequence). The CDR3 has 14 amino acids. Trimming shortened V by 2 bases and J by 0 bases, and 10 bases separated the two germline ends. CDR3 residues: CAWSPLVMNTEAFF. CDR3 nucleotides: TGTGCCTGGAGTCCCCTGGTCATGAACACTGAAGCTTTCTTT.

This clonotype was counted at least ten times. The CDR3, as DNA: TGTGCCAGCAGTTTAGGAGGAATCCGGGACAGGGGAAGTGAGCAGTACTTC. It translates to CASSLGGIRDRGSEQYF. The rearrangement uses TRBV28 and TRBJ2-7, with 10 bases aligning to TRBD1. CDR3 length: 17 residues. The germline V gene has CDR1 MDHEN and CDR2 SYDVKM. V dropped 2 bases and J dropped 7; count of bases not matched to a gene: 14.

This clonotype came up many times. This chain links TRBV6-5 with TRBJ2-5, with 7 bases fitting TRBD1. The CDR3 covers 15 residues. The germline V gene has CDR1 MNHEY and CDR2 SVGAGI. The trim removed 7 bases at V and 3 bases at J, leaving 11 bases unmatched. This CDR3 reads CASTFGTAQKETQYF. The CDR3, as DNA: TGTGCCAGCACCTTCGGGACAGCACAAAAAGAGACCCAGTACTTC.

This clonotype was counted ten times or more. The CDR3 bases are TGTGCCAGCAGCCAATCTACGGGGGCGGAAGCTTTCTTT. Amino acid sequence: CASSQSTGAEAFF. The chain carries TRBV3-1 and TRBJ1-1; tentatively, D is TRBD1 (6 bases). The V end lost 2 bases, the J end lost 8 bases, and 12 bases lay between the germline ends. CDR3 length: 13 residues. Germline V lookup: CDR1 LGHDT, CDR2 YNNKEL (reference sequence).

The table lists this clonotype with a count of one. This rearrangement joins TRBV12-3 or TRBV12-4 to TRBJ2-7, with 9 positions matching TRBD1. V dropped 5 bases and J dropped 3; count of bases not matched to a gene: 11. The CDR3 runs to 16 residues. DNA of the CDR3: TGTGCCAGCAGTCGATGGCCCGGGACAGGGTTCTACGAGCAGTACTTC. This encodes CASSRWPGTGFYEQYF.

This clonotype was observed many times. The CDR3 DNA follows: TGTGCCAGTAGTACAACAGGGAACCTGAACACTGAAGCTTTCTTT. It codes for CASSTTGNLNTEAFF. The gene calls are TRBV19 and TRBJ1-1, with a weak D call TRBD1 (6 bases). Trimming removed 4 bases at V and 0 bases at J, with 12 bases between. Germline values: CDR1 LNHDA, CDR2 SQIVND (reference sequence). The CDR3 runs 15 residues.

In its sample, this clonotype was seen many times. The V and J genes are TRBV6-2 or TRBV6-3 and TRBJ1-2, with D possibly TRBD1 on 5 matching bases. Looked up from germline, CDR1 is MNHEY and CDR2 is SVGEGT. This CDR3 region has 13 residues. Between the trimmed V and J ends, which lost 2 bases and 4 bases, there was a span of 8 bases. CDR3 amino acids: CASSYQGIYGYTF. DNA of the CDR3: TGTGCCAGCAGTTACCAGGGAATCTATGGCTACACCTTC.

This clonotype has just a few counts. A much larger clonotype is one base distant, so this may be a read error. This sequence joins TRBV12-3 or TRBV12-4 and TRBJ2-5; D possibly corresponds to TRBD1 (5 bases). The length of the CDR3 is 13 residues. V was cut by 3 bases and J by 5 bases, with 10 bases left in between. Here the CDR3 DNA reads TGTGCCAGCAGTTTGAGCAGGGTTGAGACCCAGTACTTC. It encodes CASSLSRVETQYF.

This clonotype was seen at least ten times. The J gene is TRBJ1-5, the V gene TRBV28; the D is unclear. The germline V gene has CDR1 MDHEN and CDR2 SYDVKM. CDR3 length: 18 residues. The V gene lost 6 bases and the J gene lost 0 bases, with 21 bases spanning the gap. CDR3 DNA: TGTGCCAGCAGCCTCGGGAACTCTATCATTTATAGCAATCAGCCCCAGCATTTT. Translation gives CASSLGNSIIYSNQPQHF.

The V call is TRBV5-6, the J call TRBJ1-2, with unresolved D. The CDR3 extends over 13 amino acids. V was pared by 0 bases and J by 3 bases, with 6 bases between. Germline V gives CDR1 SGHDT, CDR2 YYEEEE. CDR3 region: CASSLELDYGYTF. CDR3 DNA sequence: TGTGCCAGCAGCTTGGAACTGGACTATGGCTACACCTTC.

This clonotype was observed many times. The rearrangement uses TRBV5-1 and TRBJ2-7; 8 bases fit TRBD2. The V gene's germline CDR1 is SGHRS and CDR2 YFSETQ. Trimming cost V 4 bases and J 0 bases; bases outside gene matches: 9. The CDR3 is made up of 16 amino acids. CDR3 sequence: CASSPWASGFSYEQYF. CDR3 nucleotides: TGCGCCAGCAGCCCGTGGGCTAGCGGGTTCTCCTACGAGCAGTACTTC.

This chain uses TRBV28 with TRBJ1-1; 9 nucleotides agree with TRBD1. Trimming took 7 bases from V and 5 from J; bases not matched to a gene: 8. Germline V gene data show CDR1 as MDHEN and CDR2 as SYDVKM. The CDR3 contains 14 residues. The CDR3 loop reads CASTKRQGGTEAFF. CDR3 nucleotides: TGTGCCAGCACCAAAAGACAGGGGGGTACTGAAGCTTTCTTT.

This chain uses TRBV7-9 with TRBJ2-2; D gene unclear. Germline CDR1 is SEHNR and CDR2 is FQNEAQ (reference sequence). The V and J ends lost 8 bases and 1 base respectively, with 11 bases between them. The CDR3 covers 14 residues. The chain's CDR3 is CASAWQENTGELFF. CDR3 bases: TGTGCCAGCGCGTGGCAGGAGAACACCGGGGAGCTGTTTTTT.

This clonotype was counted ten times or more. The gene calls are TRBV28 and TRBJ2-7, with TRBD1 identical over 8 bases. The CDR3 sequence is 15 residues long. V dropped 3 bases and J dropped 6; count of bases not matched to a gene: 10. CDR1 MDHEN and CDR2 SYDVKM come from the germline V gene. CDR3 residues: CASSLIPRGRGEQYF. The CDR3 coding sequence is TGTGCCAGCAGTTTGATCCCCAGGGGGCGCGGCGAGCAGTACTTC.

This clonotype was seen ten or more times. V and J are TRBV7-9 and TRBJ2-7, with D unresolved. The CDR3 is 12 amino acids. Germline V gene lookup returns CDR1 SEHNR and CDR2 FQNEAQ (reference sequence). Trimming removed 7 bases at V and 0 bases at J, with 7 bases between. CDR3 loop: CASTLSSYEQYF. The CDR3, as DNA: TGTGCCAGCACCCTTTCCTCCTACGAGCAGTACTTC.

This clonotype appeared a few times. The rearrangement links TRBV19 to TRBJ1-5; D is possibly TRBD1 (6 bases). Germline assignment: CDR1 LNHDA and CDR2 SQIVND (reference sequence). CDR3 length equals 15 residues. The V end lost 3 bases, the J end lost 5 bases, and 14 bases lay between the germline ends. CDR3 DNA: TGTGCCAGTAGTATCTACAGGGATTGGGATCAGCCCCAGCATTTT. Protein product: CASSIYRDWDQPQHF. Together with reference TRBV19 and TRBJ1-5, the CDR3 gives the full variable domain: DGGITQSPKYLFRKEGQNVTLSCEQNLNHDAMYWYRQDPGQGLRLIYYSQIVNDFQKGDIAEGYSVSREKKESFPLTVTSAQKNPTAFYLCASSIYRDWDQPQHFGDGTRLSIL.

This clonotype was counted a few times. The CDR3 sequence is CASSRGQGPQDGYTF. The CDR3 DNA reads TGTGCCAGCTCACGTGGACAGGGACCCCAGGATGGCTACACCTTC. The rearrangement uses TRBV18 and TRBJ1-2; 8 bases are a match to TRBD1. Germline V gives CDR1 KGHSH, CDR2 LQKENI. Trimming removed 4 bases from V and 6 bases from J; junction bases left unmatched: 10. The CDR3 has 15 residues.

This clonotype was seen many times. The chain couples TRBV28 to TRBJ2-5; 13 bases match TRBD2. V lost 3 bases and J lost 3; bases outside the gene matches: 4. Germline-derived CDR1 and CDR2 are MDHEN and SYDVKM. This CDR3 spans 16 amino acids. The CDR3: CASSFGLAGVKETQYF. The CDR3 coding sequence is TGTGCCAGCAGTTTCGGACTAGCGGGAGTCAAAGAGACCCAGTACTTC.

This clonotype occurred many times. The chain combines TRBV6-1 with TRBJ2-6; D is unresolved. Trimming stripped 8 bases from V and 0 bases from J, with 5 bases between. The CDR3 sequence is 13 residues long. Germline V gene sequence: CDR1 MNHNS, CDR2 SASEGT. CDR3 amino acids: CASENSGANVLTF. CDR3 nucleotides: TGTGCCAGCGAGAACTCTGGGGCCAACGTCCTGACTTTC.

In this sample, this clonotype turned up many times. The V gene is TRBV18, the J gene TRBJ1-5, with D perhaps TRBD1 (5 bases). Germline lookup yields CDR1 KGHSH and CDR2 LQKENI. V lost 2 bases and J 0 bases, leaving 8 bases between the germline ends. The CDR3 consists of 15 residues. The CDR3 DNA sequence: TGTGCCAGCTCACCAGGACAATATAGCAATCAGCCCCAGCATTTT. This gives the protein CASSPGQYSNQPQHF.

This clonotype appeared many times. The V and J genes are TRBV2 and TRBJ2-5, with a tentative D call TRBD1 (6 bases). This CDR3 spans 14 amino acids. Germline V gene lookup returns CDR1 SNHLY and CDR2 FYNNEI. V dropped 4 bases and J dropped 5 bases, with 14 bases sitting between them. The CDR3 DNA sequence: TGTGCCAGCAGTGGATACAGGGCGTACGAGACCCAGTACTTC. Translation gives CASSGYRAYETQYF.